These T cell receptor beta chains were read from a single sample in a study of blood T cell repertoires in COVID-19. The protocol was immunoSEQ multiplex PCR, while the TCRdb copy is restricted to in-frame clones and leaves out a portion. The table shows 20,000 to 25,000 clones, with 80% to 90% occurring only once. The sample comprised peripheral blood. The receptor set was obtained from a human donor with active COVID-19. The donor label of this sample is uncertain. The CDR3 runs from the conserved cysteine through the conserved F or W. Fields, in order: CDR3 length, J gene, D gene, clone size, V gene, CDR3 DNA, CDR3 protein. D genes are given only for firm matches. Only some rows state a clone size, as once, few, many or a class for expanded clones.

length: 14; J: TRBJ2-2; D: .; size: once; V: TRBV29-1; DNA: TGCAGCGTTGGGAGGGTGAGAAACACCGGGGAGCTGTTTTTT; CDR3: CSVGRVRNTGELFF
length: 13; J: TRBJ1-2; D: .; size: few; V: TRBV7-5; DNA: TGTGCCAGAAGCTTAGTGTGGGGCTCGGGCTACACCTTC; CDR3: CARSLVWGSGYTF
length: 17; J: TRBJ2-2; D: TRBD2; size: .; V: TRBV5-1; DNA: TGCGCCAGCAGCTGGCCCCCAACGGGGGGAGACACCGGGGAGCTGTTTTTT; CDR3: CASSWPPTGGDTGELFF
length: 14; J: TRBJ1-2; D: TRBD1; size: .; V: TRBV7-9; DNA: TGTGCCAGCAGCCTGGGACAGGGGGCGTTCGGCTACACCTTC; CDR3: CASSLGQGAFGYTF
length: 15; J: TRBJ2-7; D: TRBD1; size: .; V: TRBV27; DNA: TGTGCCAGCAGTTTAGCCGGGACAGGGTCCTACGAGCAGTACTTC; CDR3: CASSLAGTGSYEQYF
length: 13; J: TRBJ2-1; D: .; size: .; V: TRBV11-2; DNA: TGTGCCAGCAGCTTAGATCTGCGGGGAGAGCAGTTCTTC; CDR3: CASSLDLRGEQFF
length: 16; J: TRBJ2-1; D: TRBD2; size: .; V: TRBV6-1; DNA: TGTGCCAGCAGTGGGACTAGCGGGAGTTCCTACAATGAGCAGTTCTTC; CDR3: CASSGTSGSSYNEQFF
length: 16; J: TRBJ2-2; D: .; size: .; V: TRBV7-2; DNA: TGTGCCAGCAGCTTAGCCCCTAGTAGCCTCACCGGGGAGCTGTTTTTT; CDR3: CASSLAPSSLTGELFF
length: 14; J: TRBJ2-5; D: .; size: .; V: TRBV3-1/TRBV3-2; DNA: TGTGCCAGCAGCCAGGAACAGGAGCAAGAGACCCAGTACTTC; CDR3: CASSQEQEQETQYF
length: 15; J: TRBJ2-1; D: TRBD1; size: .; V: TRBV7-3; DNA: TGTGCCAGCAGCTTAACAAGGGACAGCTACAATGAGCAGTTCTTC; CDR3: CASSLTRDSYNEQFF
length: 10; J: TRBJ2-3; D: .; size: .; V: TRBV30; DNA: TGTGCCTGGAGCGCAGATACGCAGTATTTT; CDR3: CAWSADTQYF
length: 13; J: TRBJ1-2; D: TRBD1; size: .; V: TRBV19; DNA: TGTGCCAGTAGTGAACAGGGGGAATATGGCTACACCTTC; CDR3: CASSEQGEYGYTF
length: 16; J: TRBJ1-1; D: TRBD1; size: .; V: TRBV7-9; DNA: TGTGCCAGCAGCTTTGTCACAGGGGGGACGAACACTGAAGCTTTCTTT; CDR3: CASSFVTGGTNTEAFF